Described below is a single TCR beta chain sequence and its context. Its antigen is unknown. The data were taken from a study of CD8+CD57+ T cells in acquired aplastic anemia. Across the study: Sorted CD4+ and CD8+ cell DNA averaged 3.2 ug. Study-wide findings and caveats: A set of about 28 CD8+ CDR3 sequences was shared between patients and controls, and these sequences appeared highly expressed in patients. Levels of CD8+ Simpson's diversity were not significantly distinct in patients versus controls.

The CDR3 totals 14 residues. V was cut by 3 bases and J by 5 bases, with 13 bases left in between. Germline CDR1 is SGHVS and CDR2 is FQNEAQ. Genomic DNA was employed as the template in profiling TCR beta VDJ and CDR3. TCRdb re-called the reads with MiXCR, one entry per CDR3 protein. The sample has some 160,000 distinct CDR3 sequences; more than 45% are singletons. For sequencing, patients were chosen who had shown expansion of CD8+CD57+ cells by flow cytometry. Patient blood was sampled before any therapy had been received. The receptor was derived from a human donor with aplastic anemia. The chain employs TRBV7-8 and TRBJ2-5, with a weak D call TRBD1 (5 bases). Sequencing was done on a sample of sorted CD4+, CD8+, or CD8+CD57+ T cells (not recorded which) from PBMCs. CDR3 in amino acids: CASSFGQGFETQYF. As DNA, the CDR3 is TGTGCCAGCAGCTTCGGCCAGGGCTTCGAGACCCAGTACTTC.